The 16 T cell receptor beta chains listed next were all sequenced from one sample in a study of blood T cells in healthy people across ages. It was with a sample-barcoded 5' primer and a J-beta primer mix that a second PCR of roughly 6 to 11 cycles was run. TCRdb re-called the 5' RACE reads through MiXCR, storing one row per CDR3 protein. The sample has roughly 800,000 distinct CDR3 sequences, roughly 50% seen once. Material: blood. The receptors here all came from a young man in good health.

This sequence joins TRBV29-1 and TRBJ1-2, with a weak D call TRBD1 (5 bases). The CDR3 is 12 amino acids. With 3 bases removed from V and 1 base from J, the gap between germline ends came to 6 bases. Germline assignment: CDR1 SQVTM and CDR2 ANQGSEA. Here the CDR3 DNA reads TGCAGCGTTGATGACAGTAACTATGGCTACACCTTC. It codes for CSVDDSNYGYTF.

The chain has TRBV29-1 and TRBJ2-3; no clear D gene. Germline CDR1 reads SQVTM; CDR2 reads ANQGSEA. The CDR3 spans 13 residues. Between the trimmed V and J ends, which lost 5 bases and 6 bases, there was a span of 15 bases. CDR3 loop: CSVNARLRDTQYF. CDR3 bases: TGCAGCGTTAATGCAAGGCTCCGGGATACGCAGTATTTT.

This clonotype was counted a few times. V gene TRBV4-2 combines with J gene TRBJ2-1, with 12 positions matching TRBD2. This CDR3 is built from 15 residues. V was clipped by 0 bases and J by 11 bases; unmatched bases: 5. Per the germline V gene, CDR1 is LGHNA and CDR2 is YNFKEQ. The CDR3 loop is CASSQEATSGSQQFF. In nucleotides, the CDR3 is TGTGCCAGCAGCCAAGAGGCGACTAGCGGGAGCCAGCAGTTCTTC.

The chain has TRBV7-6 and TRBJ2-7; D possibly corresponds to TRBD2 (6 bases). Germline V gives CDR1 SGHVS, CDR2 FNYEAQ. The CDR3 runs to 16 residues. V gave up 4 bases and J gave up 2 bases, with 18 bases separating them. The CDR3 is CASSSTSGTEPYEQYF. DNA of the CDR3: TGTGCCAGCAGCTCTACATCCGGGACTGAACCCTACGAGCAGTACTTC.

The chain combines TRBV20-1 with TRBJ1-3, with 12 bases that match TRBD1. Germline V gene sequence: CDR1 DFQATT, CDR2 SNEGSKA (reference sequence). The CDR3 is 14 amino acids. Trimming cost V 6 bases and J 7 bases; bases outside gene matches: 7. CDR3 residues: CSAVSGTGGNTIYF. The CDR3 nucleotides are TGCAGTGCCGTCTCCGGGACAGGGGGCAACACCATATATTTT.

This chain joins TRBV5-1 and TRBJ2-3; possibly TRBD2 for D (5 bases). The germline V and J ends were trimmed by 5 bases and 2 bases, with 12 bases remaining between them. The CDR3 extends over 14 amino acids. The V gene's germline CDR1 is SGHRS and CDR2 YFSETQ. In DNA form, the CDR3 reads TGCGCCAGCAGTTTTGACGGGGACACAGATACGCAGTATTTT. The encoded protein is CASSFDGDTDTQYF.

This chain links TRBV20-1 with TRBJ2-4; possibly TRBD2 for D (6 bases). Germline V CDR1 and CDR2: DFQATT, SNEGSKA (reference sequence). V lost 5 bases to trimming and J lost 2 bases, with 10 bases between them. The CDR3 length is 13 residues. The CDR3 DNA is TGCAGTGCTGCGGACTATACCAAAAACATTCAGTACTTC. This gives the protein CSAADYTKNIQYF.

The CDR3 region is CSARVIGGASSYEQYF. The CDR3 DNA reads TGCAGTGCTAGAGTTATTGGCGGAGCAAGCTCCTACGAGCAGTACTTC. The V and J genes are TRBV20-1 and TRBJ2-7; D gene uncertain. Germline V lookup: CDR1 DFQATT, CDR2 SNEGSKA (reference sequence). The CDR3 extends over 16 amino acids. V shed 1 base and J shed 0 bases, with 16 bases lying between them.

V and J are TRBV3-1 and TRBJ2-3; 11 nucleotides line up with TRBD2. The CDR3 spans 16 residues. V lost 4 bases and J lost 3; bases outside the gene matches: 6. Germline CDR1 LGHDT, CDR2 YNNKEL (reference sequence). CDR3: CASSRPLAGGTDTQYF. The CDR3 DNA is TGTGCCAGCAGCCGCCCCCTAGCGGGGGGAACAGATACGCAGTATTTT.

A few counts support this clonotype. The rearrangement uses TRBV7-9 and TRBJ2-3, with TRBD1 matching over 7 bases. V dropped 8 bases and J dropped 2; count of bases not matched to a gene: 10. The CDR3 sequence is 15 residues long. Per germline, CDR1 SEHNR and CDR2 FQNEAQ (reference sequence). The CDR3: CASSGGQLSTDTQYF. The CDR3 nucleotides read TGTGCCAGCTCTGGGGGACAGCTTTCCACAGATACGCAGTATTTT.

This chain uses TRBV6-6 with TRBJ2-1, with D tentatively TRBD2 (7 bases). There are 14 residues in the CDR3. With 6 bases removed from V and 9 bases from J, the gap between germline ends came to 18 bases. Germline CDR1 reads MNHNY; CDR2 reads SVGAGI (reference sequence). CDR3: CASRGGGVNGEQFF. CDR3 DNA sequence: TGTGCCAGCAGAGGGGGGGGAGTCAACGGTGAGCAGTTCTTC.

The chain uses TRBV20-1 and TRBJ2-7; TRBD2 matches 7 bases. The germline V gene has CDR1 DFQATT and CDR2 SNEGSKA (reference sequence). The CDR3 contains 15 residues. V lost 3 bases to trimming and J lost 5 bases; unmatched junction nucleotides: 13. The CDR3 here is CSASPDGGNWNEQYF. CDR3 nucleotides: TGCAGTGCTAGCCCCGACGGGGGGAATTGGAACGAGCAGTACTTC.

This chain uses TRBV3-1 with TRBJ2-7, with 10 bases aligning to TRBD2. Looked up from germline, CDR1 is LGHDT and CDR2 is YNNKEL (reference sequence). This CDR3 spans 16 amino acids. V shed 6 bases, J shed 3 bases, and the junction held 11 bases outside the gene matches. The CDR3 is CASRQTPSGSLYEQYF. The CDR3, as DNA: TGTGCCAGCAGGCAAACCCCTAGCGGGAGTCTCTACGAGCAGTACTTC.

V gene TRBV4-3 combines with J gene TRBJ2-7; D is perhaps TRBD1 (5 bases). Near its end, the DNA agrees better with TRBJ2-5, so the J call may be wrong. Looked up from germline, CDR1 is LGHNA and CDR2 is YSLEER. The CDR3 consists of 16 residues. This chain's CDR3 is CASSQTVGQQSETQYF. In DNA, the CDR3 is TGCGCCAGCAGCCAAACCGTCGGACAACAGTCGGAGACCCAGTACTTC.

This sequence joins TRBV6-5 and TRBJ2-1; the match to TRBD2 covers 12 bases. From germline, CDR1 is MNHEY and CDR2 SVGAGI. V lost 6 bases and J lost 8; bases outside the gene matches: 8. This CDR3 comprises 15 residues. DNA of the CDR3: TGTGCCAGCAGCCCCAGGACTAGCGGGGAGTATGAGCAGTTCTTC. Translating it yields CASSPRTSGEYEQFF.

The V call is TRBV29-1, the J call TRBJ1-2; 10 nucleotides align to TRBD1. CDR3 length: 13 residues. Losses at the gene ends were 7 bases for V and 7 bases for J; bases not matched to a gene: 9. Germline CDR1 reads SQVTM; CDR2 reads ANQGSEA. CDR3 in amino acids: CSALGQGLGGYTF. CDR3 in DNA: TGCAGCGCATTGGGACAGGGGTTGGGTGGCTACACCTTC.